One and the same sample provided the 3 T cell receptor beta chains below, sequenced in a study of lung T cells in sarcoidosis with Löfgren's syndrome. TCRdb re-analysed the reads in MiXCR, keeping a single row per CDR3 protein. In the table there are tens of thousands of distinct CDR3 sequences, roughly 20% of which are singletons. The material sequenced was CD4+ T cells from PBMCs. These receptors all stem from a human donor with sarcoidosis (Löfgren's syndrome or another form), or a control subject (not recorded which).

This clonotype has at least ten counts. Here the CDR3 reads CSAMGDLSDIQYF. The CDR3 region has the DNA TGCAGTGCCATGGGGGACCTCAGTGACATTCAGTACTTC. This chain links TRBV20-1 with TRBJ2-4; TRBD1 or TRBD2 may be the D gene (5 bases each). This CDR3 contains 13 residues. CDR1 is DFQATT and CDR2 is SNEGSKA in the germline V gene (reference sequence). Trimming left V 6 bases short and J 8 bases short, with 17 bases between.

This clonotype has a handful of counts. The chain recombines TRBV6-1 with TRBJ1-1, with TRBD1 identical over 7 bases. The CDR3 contains 14 residues. Trimming took 10 bases from V and 6 from J; bases not matched to a gene: 14. Germline V CDR1 and CDR2: MNHNS, SASEGT. CDR3 DNA sequence: TGTGCCATCCTTATCCTAACAGGGGCCGCTGAAGCTTTCTTT. Translation: CAILILTGAAEAFF.

Points on this clonotype: The junction does not match germline at one end; this may be a read error. The chain has TRBV19 and TRBJ1-5; D is undetermined. The CDR3 has 14 amino acids. Germline values: CDR1 LNHDA, CDR2 SQIVND (reference sequence). CDR3 bases: TGTGCCAGTGGTATAGAGAGAGCCAATCAGCCCCAGCATTTT. The encoded protein is CASGIERANQPQHF.